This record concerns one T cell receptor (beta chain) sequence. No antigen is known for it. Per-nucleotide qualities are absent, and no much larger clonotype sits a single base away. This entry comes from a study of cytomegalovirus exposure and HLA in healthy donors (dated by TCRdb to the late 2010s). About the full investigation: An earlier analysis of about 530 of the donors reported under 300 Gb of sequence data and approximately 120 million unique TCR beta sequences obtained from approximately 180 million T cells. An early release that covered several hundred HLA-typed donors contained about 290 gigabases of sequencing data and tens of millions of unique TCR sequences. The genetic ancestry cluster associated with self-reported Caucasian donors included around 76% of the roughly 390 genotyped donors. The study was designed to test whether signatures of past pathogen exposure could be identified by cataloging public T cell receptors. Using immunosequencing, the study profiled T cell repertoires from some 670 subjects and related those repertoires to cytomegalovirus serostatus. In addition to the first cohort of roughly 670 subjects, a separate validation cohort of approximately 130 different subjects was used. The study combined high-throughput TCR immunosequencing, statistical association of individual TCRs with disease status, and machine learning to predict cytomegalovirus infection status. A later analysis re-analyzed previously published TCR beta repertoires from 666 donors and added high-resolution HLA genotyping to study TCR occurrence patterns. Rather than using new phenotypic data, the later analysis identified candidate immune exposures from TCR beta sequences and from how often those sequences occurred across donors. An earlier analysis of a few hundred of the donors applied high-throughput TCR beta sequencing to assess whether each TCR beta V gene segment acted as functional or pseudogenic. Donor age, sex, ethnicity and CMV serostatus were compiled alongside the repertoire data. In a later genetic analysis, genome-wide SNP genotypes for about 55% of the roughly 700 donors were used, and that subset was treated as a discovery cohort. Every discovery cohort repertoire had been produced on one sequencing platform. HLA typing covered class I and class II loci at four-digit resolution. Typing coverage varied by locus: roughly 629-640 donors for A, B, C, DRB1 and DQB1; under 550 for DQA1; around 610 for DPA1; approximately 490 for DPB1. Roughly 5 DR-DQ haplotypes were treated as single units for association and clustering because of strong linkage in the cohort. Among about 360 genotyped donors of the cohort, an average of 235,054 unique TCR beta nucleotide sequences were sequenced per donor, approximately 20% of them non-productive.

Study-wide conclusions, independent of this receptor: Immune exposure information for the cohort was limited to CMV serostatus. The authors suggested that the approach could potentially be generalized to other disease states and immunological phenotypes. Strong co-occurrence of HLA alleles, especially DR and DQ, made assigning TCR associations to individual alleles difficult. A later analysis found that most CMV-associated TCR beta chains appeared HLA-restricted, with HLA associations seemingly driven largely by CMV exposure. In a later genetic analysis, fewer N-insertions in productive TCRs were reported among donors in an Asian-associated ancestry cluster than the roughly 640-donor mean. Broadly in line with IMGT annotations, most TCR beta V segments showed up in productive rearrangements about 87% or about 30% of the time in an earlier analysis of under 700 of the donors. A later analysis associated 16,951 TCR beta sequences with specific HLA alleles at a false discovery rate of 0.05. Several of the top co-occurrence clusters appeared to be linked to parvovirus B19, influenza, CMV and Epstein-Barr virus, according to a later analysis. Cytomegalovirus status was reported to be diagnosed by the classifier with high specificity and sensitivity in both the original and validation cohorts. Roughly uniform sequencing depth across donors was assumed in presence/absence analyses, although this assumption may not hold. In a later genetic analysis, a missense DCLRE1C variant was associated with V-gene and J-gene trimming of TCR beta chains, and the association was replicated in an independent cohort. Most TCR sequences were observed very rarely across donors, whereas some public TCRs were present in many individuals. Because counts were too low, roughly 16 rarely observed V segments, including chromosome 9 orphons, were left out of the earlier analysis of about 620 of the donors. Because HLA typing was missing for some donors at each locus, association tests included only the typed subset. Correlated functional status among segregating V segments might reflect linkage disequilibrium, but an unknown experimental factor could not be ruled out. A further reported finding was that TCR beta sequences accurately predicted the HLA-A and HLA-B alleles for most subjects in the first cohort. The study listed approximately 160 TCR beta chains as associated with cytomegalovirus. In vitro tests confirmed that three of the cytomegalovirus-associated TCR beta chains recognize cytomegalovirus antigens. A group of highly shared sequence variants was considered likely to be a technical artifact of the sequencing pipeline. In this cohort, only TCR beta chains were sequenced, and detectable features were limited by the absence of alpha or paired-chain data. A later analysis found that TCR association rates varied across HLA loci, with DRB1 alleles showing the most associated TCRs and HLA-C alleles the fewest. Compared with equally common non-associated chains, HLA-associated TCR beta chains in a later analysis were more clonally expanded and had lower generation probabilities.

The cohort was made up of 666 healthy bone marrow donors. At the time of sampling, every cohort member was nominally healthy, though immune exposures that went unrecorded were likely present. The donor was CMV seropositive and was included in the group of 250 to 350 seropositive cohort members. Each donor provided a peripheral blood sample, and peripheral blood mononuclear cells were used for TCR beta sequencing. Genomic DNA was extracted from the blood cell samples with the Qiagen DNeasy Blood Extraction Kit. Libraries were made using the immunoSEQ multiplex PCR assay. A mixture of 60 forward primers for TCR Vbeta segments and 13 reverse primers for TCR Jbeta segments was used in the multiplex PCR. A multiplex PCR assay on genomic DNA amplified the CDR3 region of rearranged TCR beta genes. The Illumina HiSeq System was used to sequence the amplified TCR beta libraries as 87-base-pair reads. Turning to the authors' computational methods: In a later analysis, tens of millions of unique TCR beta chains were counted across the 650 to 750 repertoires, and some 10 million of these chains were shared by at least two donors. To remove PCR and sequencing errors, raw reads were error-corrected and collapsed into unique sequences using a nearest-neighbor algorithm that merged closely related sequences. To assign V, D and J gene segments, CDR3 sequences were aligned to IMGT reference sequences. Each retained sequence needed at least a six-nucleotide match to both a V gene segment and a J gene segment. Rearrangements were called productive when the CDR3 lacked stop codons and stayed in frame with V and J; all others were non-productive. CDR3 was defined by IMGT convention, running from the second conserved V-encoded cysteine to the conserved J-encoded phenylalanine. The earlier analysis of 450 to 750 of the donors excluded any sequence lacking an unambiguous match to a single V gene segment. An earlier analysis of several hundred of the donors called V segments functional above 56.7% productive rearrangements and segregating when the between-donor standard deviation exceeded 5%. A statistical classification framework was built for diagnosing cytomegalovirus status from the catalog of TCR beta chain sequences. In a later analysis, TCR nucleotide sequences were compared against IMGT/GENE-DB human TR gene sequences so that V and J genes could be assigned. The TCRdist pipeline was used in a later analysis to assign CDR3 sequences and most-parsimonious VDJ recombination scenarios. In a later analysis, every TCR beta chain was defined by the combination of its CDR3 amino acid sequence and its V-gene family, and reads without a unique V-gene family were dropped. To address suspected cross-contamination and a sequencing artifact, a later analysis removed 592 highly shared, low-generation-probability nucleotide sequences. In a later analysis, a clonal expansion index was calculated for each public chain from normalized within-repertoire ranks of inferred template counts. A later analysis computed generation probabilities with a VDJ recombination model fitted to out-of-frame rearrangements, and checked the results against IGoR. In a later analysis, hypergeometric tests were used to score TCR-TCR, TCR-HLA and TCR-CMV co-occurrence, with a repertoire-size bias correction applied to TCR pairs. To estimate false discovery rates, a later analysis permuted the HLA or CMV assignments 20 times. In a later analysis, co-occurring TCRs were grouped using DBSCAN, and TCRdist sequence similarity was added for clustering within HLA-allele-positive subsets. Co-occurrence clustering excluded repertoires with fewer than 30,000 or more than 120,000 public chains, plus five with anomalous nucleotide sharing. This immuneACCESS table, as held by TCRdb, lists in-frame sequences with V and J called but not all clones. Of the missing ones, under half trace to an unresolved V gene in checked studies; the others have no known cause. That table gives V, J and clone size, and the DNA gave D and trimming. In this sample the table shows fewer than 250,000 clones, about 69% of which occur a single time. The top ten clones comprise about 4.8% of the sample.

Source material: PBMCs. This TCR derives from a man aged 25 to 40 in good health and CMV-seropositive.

The CDR3 region reads CASSLIQGIVSQPQHF. The base sequence is TGTGCCAGTAGTCTTATACAGGGGATTGTTAGTCAGCCCCAGCATTTT. Recombination joined TRBV19 with TRBJ1-5, with 7 bases in between that match TRBD1. CDR1 is given as LNHDA and CDR2 as SQIVND, both from the germline V gene (reference sequence). V has 5 bases trimmed and J has 6 bases trimmed; junction bases matching no gene number 13. The CDR3 measures 16 amino acids from cysteine to phenylalanine. The kept DNA is CDR3 alone, 48 bases in frame from the first base.